What follows are 8 T cell receptor beta chains derived from one specimen sequenced in a study of blood T cell repertoires in COVID-19 (dated by TCRdb to 2019 to 2021). Library method: the immunoSEQ multiplex PCR assay. The table comes from immuneACCESS by way of TCRdb, which keeps in-frame sequences with V and J called. Part of the clones is missing from these tables; in studies checked, under half for an unresolved V gene and the rest for unknown reasons. In this sample the table shows hundreds of thousands of clones, 85% of which occur a single time. Roughly 3.9% of the sample lies in the top ten. Sample: peripheral blood. The receptors originated from a woman aged 18-30 years with acute or convalescent COVID-19.

The rearrangement uses TRBV4-1 and TRBJ2-7; D gene uncertain. CDR3 size: 13 residues. V dropped 3 bases and J dropped 3 bases, with 9 bases sitting between them. Germline V gene lookup returns CDR1 MGHRA and CDR2 YSYEKL. CDR3 coding DNA: TGCGCCAGCAGCCATCTGGCAGACTACGAGCAGTACTTC. Its translation is CASSHLADYEQYF.

The chain carries TRBV19 and TRBJ1-2, with no clear D. Germline V lookup: CDR1 LNHDA, CDR2 SQIVND (reference sequence). The CDR3 spans 12 residues. Trimming stripped 5 bases from V and 1 base from J, with 5 bases between. The CDR3 reads CASSQNNYGYTF. CDR3 bases: TGTGCCAGTAGTCAGAATAACTATGGCTACACCTTC.

This clone came up a few times. The V call is TRBV7-9, the J call TRBJ1-5, with D unresolved. V was shortened by 8 bases and J by 3 bases, with 11 bases between the two germline ends. The CDR3 sequence is 13 residues long. In germline, CDR1 is SEHNR, CDR2 FQNEAQ (reference sequence). In nucleotides, the CDR3 is TGTGCCAGCTCGAGGTTAGACAATCAGCCCCAGCATTTT. Encoded protein: CASSRLDNQPQHF.

The chain carries TRBV27 and TRBJ2-7, with 7 bases identical to TRBD1. The CDR3 is 14 amino acids. Unmatched junction bases numbered 8, after V lost 3 bases and J lost 6 bases. Looked up from germline, CDR1 is MNHEY and CDR2 is SMNVEV (reference sequence). CDR3 in amino acids: CASSFTGAVVEQYF. CDR3 nucleotide sequence: TGTGCCAGCAGTTTTACAGGGGCGGTGGTCGAGCAGTACTTC.

This sequence joins TRBV6-1 and TRBJ1-3; D unresolved. The CDR3 covers 15 residues. The V end lost 1 base, the J end lost 4 bases, and 11 bases lay between the germline ends. Germline CDR1 and CDR2: MNHNS and SASEGT. Here the CDR3 reads CASSEVNFRGNTIYF. The CDR3 DNA sequence: TGTGCCAGCAGTGAAGTAAACTTTCGCGGAAACACCATATATTTT.

The chain carries TRBV6-5 and TRBJ1-3, with D unclear. CDR1 is MNHEY and CDR2 is SVGAGI in the germline V gene. The length of the CDR3 is 14 residues. V lost 3 bases, J lost 7 bases, and 13 bases lay in between. Written as DNA, the CDR3 is TGTGCCAGCAGTTATGATATAGGCGGCAACACCATATATTTT. Protein product: CASSYDIGGNTIYF.

This clone was seen a single time. V usage is TRBV7-3 and J usage is TRBJ2-4; 8 nucleotides line up with TRBD2. Losses at the gene ends were 5 bases for V and 0 bases for J; bases not matched to a gene: 3. Germline V gene data show CDR1 as SGHTA and CDR2 as FQGTGA. CDR3 length: 15 residues. The CDR3 reads CASSLSGIAKNIQYF. In DNA, the CDR3 is TGTGCCAGCAGCCTTAGCGGGATAGCCAAAAACATTCAGTACTTC. The full variable domain, its missing parts supplied by reference TRBV7-3 and TRBJ2-4, is GAGVSQTPSNKVTEKGKYVELRCDPISGHTALYWYRQSLGQGPEFLIYFQGTGAADDSGLPNDRFFAVRPEGSVSTLKIQRTERGDSAVYLCASSLSGIAKNIQYFGAGTRLSVL.

This chain joins TRBV6-1 and TRBJ2-5; 11 bases map to TRBD1. V lost 4 bases and J lost 5; bases outside the gene matches: 9. Germline V lookup: CDR1 MNHNS, CDR2 SASEGT. This CDR3 comprises 16 residues. This CDR3 reads CASSGGQGAVGETQYF. DNA of the CDR3: TGTGCCAGCAGTGGAGGACAGGGGGCGGTTGGGGAGACCCAGTACTTC.